The rows below give T cell receptor beta chains drawn from one sample of a study of T cell responses to AZD1222 COVID-19 vaccine. Clones were sequenced by immunoSEQ multiplex PCR, and TCRdb holds only the in-frame ones, with some missing. The table has 150,000 to 200,000 clones, around 94% seen once; the top ten hold about 10%. Sample: peripheral blood, taken on day 0 of AZD1222 vaccination. These receptors were obtained from an adult in good health. The CDR3 runs from the conserved cysteine through the conserved F or W. D genes are given only for firm matches. For some rows the clone size is stated as once, few or many, or as a class when expanded; others skip it.

TRBV27	NA	TRBJ2-1	NA	CASSFGGGAYNEQFF	TGTGCCAGCAGTTTTGGAGGGGGGGCCTACAATGAGCAGTTCTTC
TRBV27	NA	TRBJ2-1	NA	CASSRGSHNEQFF	TGTGCCAGCAGTCGGGGGAGCCACAATGAGCAGTTCTTC
TRBV19	NA	TRBJ1-5	NA	CASSIDRVQPQHF	TGTGCCAGTAGTATAGACAGGGTCCAGCCCCAGCATTTT
TRBV29-1	NA	TRBJ2-7	NA	CSVAKTPQTTYEQYF	TGCAGCGTTGCGAAGACGCCCCAAACAACCTACGAGCAGTACTTC
TRBV28	NA	TRBJ1-2	NA	CASSYDTGVYGYTF	TGTGCCAGCAGTTATGACACCGGAGTCTATGGCTACACCTTC
TRBV5-6	NA	TRBJ1-1	NA	CASSFPPNTEAFF	TGTGCCAGCAGCTTTCCCCCGAACACTGAAGCTTTCTTT
TRBV15	NA	TRBJ1-2	NA	CATSRVEVGGDGYTF	TGTGCCACCAGCAGAGTAGAGGTAGGGGGTGATGGCTACACCTTC
TRBV13	NA	TRBJ2-7	NA	CASSIRDTTYEQYF	TGTGCCAGCAGCATCCGGGACACCACCTACGAGCAGTACTTC
TRBV6-1	NA	TRBJ1-3	NA	CASSEVGGSGNTIYF	TGTGCCAGCAGTGAAGTTGGAGGCTCTGGAAACACCATATATTTT
TRBV19	NA	TRBJ2-6	NA	CASSIDRGRQSGANVLTF	TGTGCCAGTAGTATAGATCGGGGGCGCCAATCTGGGGCCAACGTCCTGACTTTC
TRBV5-1	NA	TRBJ1-1	TRBD1	CASSTPGQGKAFF	TGCGCCAGCAGCACCCCGGGACAGGGCAAAGCTTTCTTT
TRBV6-4	NA	TRBJ2-3	NA	CASSSWQEGSSTQYF	TGTGCCAGCAGCTCCTGGCAGGAGGGAAGTTCTACGCAGTATTTT
TRBV2	NA	TRBJ1-2	TRBD1	CASSEALRDRGLYGYTF	TGTGCCAGCAGTGAAGCGCTTCGGGACAGGGGACTTTATGGCTACACCTTC
TRBV5-5	NA	TRBJ1-6	NA	CASTSDPGSGSPLHF	TGTGCCAGCACCTCCGACCCAGGTTCCGGTTCACCCCTCCACTTT
TRBV28	NA	TRBJ1-1	TRBD1	CASTEGQSNTEAFF	TGTGCCAGCACCGAGGGACAGTCGAACACTGAAGCTTTCTTT
TRBV5-1	NA	TRBJ2-7	TRBD2	CASSWTSGSAYEQYF	TGCGCCAGCAGCTGGACTAGCGGGAGTGCCTACGAGCAGTACTTC
TRBV5-5	NA	TRBJ2-1	NA	CASSYYVTYNEQFF	TGTGCCAGCAGCTATTACGTCACCTACAATGAGCAGTTCTTC
TRBV28	NA	TRBJ2-1	NA	CASTERGLQFF	TGTGCCAGCACTGAGAGAGGTTTGCAGTTCTTC
TRBV11-2	once	TRBJ1-5	NA	CASSLDRDNQPQHF	TGTGCCAGCAGCTTAGATCGTGACAATCAGCCCCAGCATTTT
TRBV7-2	NA	TRBJ1-2	TRBD1	CASSPWTGDYGYTF	TGTGCCAGCAGCCCCTGGACAGGAGACTATGGCTACACCTTC
TRBV19	NA	TRBJ2-3	NA	CASSIALLTDTQYF	TGTGCCAGTAGTATAGCACTCCTCACAGATACGCAGTATTTT
TRBV7-9	NA	TRBJ1-3	NA	CASSLRYEDLSGNTIYF	TGTGCCAGCAGCTTACGGTACGAGGACCTCTCTGGAAACACCATATATTTT
TRBV6-5	NA	TRBJ2-7	NA	CASSYSDRYNEQYF	TGTGCCAGCAGTTACTCCGACAGGTACAACGAGCAGTACTTC
TRBV10-3	NA	TRBJ2-3	NA	CAISAGSGTDTQYF	TGTGCCATCAGTGCCGGGAGCGGAACAGATACGCAGTATTTT
TRBV4-3	NA	TRBJ2-1	NA	CASSQVARSYNEQFF	TGCGCCAGCAGCCAAGTCGCCAGATCCTACAATGAGCAGTTCTTC
TRBV15	NA	TRBJ1-2	TRBD1	CATSRSPQGGYGYTF	TGTGCCACCAGCAGATCCCCGCAGGGGGGCTATGGCTACACCTTC
TRBV5-4	NA	TRBJ2-2	TRBD2	CASSFLAGGPIGELFF	TGTGCCAGCAGCTTTCTAGCGGGAGGGCCAATCGGGGAGCTGTTTTTT
TRBV15	NA	TRBJ1-2	TRBD1	CATAKGTGGNSGYTF	TGTGCCACCGCTAAGGGGACAGGGGGTAACAGCGGCTACACCTTC
TRBV28	once	TRBJ1-1	TRBD1	CASSLGGQEAGGFF	TGTGCCAGCAGTTTAGGCGGACAGGAGGCCGGTGGTTTCTTT
TRBV9	NA	TRBJ2-7	NA	CASSVGLGEISYEQYF	TGTGCCAGCAGCGTAGGTTTGGGGGAGATCTCCTACGAGCAGTACTTC
TRBV28	NA	TRBJ2-1	NA	CASTSRGVAVYNEQFF	TGTGCCAGCACCTCCCGGGGAGTGGCAGTCTACAATGAGCAGTTCTTC
TRBV19	NA	TRBJ1-2	TRBD1	CASSSAGGNDYGYTF	TGTGCCAGTAGTAGTGCAGGGGGAAATGACTATGGCTACACCTTC
TRBV6-5	NA	TRBJ1-2	TRBD1	CASNTNRGSTSGYTF	TGTGCCAGCAACACAAACAGGGGGAGTACCTCGGGCTACACCTTC
TRBV9	NA	TRBJ1-6	TRBD1	CASSTRDSSSYNSPLHF	TGTGCCAGCAGCACCCGGGACAGTTCCTCCTATAATTCACCCCTCCACTTT
TRBV7-7	NA	TRBJ2-5	TRBD2	CASSLGKAGGPLWETQYF	TGTGCTAGCAGCCTGGGGAAGGCGGGGGGGCCACTGTGGGAGACCCAGTACTTC
TRBV18	NA	TRBJ2-5	TRBD2	CASSLGTRQETQYF	TGTGCCAGCTCCCTCGGGACTAGACAAGAGACCCAGTACTTC
TRBV27	NA	TRBJ2-4	TRBD2	CASSLGRVWYF	TGTGCCAGCAGTTTGGGGAGGGTTTGGTACTTC
TRBV14	NA	TRBJ1-1	NA	CASSQGLTAMNTEAFF	TGTGCCAGCAGCCAAGGACTGACAGCTATGAACACTGAAGCTTTCTTT
TRBV11-2	NA	TRBJ1-1	NA	CASQGWVRDWNTEAFF	TGTGCCAGCCAGGGGTGGGTACGGGATTGGAACACTGAAGCTTTCTTT
TRBV4-1	NA	TRBJ2-1	NA	CASSQVGVALKEEQFF	TGCGCCAGCAGCCAAGTCGGAGTCGCGCTGAAGGAGGAGCAGTTCTTC
TRBV19	NA	TRBJ1-5	TRBD1	CASSSGQRSNQPQHF	TGTGCCAGTAGTTCGGGACAGCGAAGCAATCAGCCCCAGCATTTT
TRBV9	NA	TRBJ1-5	NA	CASSVATGNQPQHF	TGTGCCAGCAGCGTAGCGACTGGAAATCAGCCCCAGCATTTT
TRBV27	NA	TRBJ1-6	NA	CASSLSDLSPLHF	TGTGCCAGCAGTTTGTCGGATCTCTCACCCCTCCACTTT
TRBV5-1	NA	TRBJ1-1	NA	CASSSWTVNTEAFF	TGCGCCAGCAGCTCCTGGACAGTGAACACTGAAGCTTTCTTT
TRBV29-1	NA	TRBJ1-1	TRBD1	CSVGTVNTEAFF	TGCAGCGTAGGGACAGTGAACACTGAAGCTTTCTTT
TRBV19	many	TRBJ1-5	NA	CASDTRDSNQPQHF	TGTGCCAGTGATACCCGGGACAGCAATCAGCCCCAGCATTTT
TRBV4-1	NA	TRBJ1-2	NA	CASTGSMGNTGNYGYTF	TGCGCCAGCACAGGTTCGATGGGGAATACGGGTAACTATGGCTACACCTTC
TRBV2	NA	TRBJ1-2	TRBD1	CATTQGALNYGYTF	TGTGCCACCACACAGGGGGCCCTTAACTATGGCTACACCTTC
TRBV10-3	NA	TRBJ1-3	NA	CAISDAGFGGNTIYF	TGTGCCATCAGTGACGCTGGGTTCGGTGGAAACACCATATATTTT
TRBV19	NA	TRBJ2-1	TRBD2	CASSSRLAGVNEQFF	TGTGCCAGTAGTTCCCGTCTAGCGGGAGTCAATGAGCAGTTCTTC
TRBV11-2	NA	TRBJ1-4	NA	CASSHDVLDEKLFF	TGTGCCAGCAGCCACGACGTCCTTGATGAAAAACTGTTTTTT
TRBV24-1	NA	TRBJ2-3	NA	CATSDPRSTDTQYF	TGTGCCACCAGTGATCCCCGTAGCACAGATACGCAGTATTTT
TRBV4-1	NA	TRBJ2-5	TRBD2	CASSQGAGGLRETQYF	TGCGCCAGCAGCCAAGGAGCGGGAGGGCTACGAGAGACCCAGTACTTC
TRBV4-3	NA	TRBJ2-1	NA	CASSQDLTFEGNEQFF	TGCGCCAGCAGCCAAGATTTAACCTTCGAGGGCAATGAGCAGTTCTTC
TRBV19	NA	TRBJ1-3	NA	CASSGGRTGNTIYF	TGTGCCAGTTCAGGAGGGAGAACTGGAAACACCATATATTTT
TRBV19	once	TRBJ1-5	NA	CASSTDRNQPQHF	TGTGCCAGTAGTACCGACAGAAATCAGCCCCAGCATTTT
TRBV5-6	NA	TRBJ1-2	NA	CASSSQRGGTNYGYTF	TGTGCCAGCAGCTCCCAGCGCGGAGGGACTAACTATGGCTACACCTTC